This is a list of T cell receptor beta chains from one sample in a study of T cell responses to AZD1222 COVID-19 vaccine. TCRdb's copy holds only in-frame clones and misses some; the assay was immunoSEQ multiplex PCR. The top ten clones hold about 2.9% of a sample with 100,000 to 150,000 clones, about 85% of them seen once. Source: peripheral blood, taken 28 days after the second AZD1222 dose. These receptor sequences come from an adult who received the AZD1222 COVID-19 vaccine. The conserved cysteine and the conserved F or W are not part of the CDR3 here. Each record gives: J gene, V gene, D gene, CDR3 protein. D genes are given only for firm matches.

>TRBJ2-5|TRBV6-2/TRBV6-3|-
ASSRGQTQGTQY
>TRBJ2-1|TRBV6-5|TRBD2
ASTGGAAEDNEQF
>TRBJ1-4|TRBV2|-
ASSEQGIATNEKLF
>TRBJ2-3|TRBV5-1|-
ASSLGHRAPTDTQY
>TRBJ1-5|TRBV3-1/TRBV3-2|-
ASSPQTAGPQH
>TRBJ1-2|TRBV14|TRBD1
ASSQGGTGGRYGYT
>TRBJ2-2|TRBV2|-
ASSRVRQNTGELF
>TRBJ1-1|TRBV30|TRBD1
ASSFETGGTEAF
>TRBJ1-2|TRBV9|-
ASSPRVQGDSGYT
>TRBJ2-3|TRBV2|-
ASSGIDTDTQY
>TRBJ1-1|TRBV15|-
ATSRDQGVNTEAF
>TRBJ2-7|TRBV5-1|-
ASSLAGGPNEQY
>TRBJ2-1|TRBV4-1|TRBD2
ASSQAPQGFRLAGNNEQF
>TRBJ1-3|TRBV6-6|-
ASRAGSSSGNTIY
>TRBJ1-2|TRBV7-9|-
ASGVIYGYT
>TRBJ2-3|TRBV4-3|-
ASSQGSRTDTQY
>TRBJ1-2|TRBV19|-
ASSYRRGYT
>TRBJ2-2|TRBV2|-
ASLRDWANTGELF
>TRBJ1-1|TRBV12-3/TRBV12-4|-
ASSFGLSEAF
>TRBJ1-6|TRBV3-1/TRBV3-2|-
ASSHLQNSPLH
>TRBJ1-2|TRBV3-1/TRBV3-2|-
ASSQESPGNYGYT
>TRBJ1-2|TRBV6-6|-
ASSTDLYGYT
>TRBJ1-3|TRBV11-2|-
ASRDPYYSGNTIY
>TRBJ2-7|TRBV7-8|TRBD1
ASSLRSGQGYEQY
>TRBJ1-2|TRBV3-1/TRBV3-2|-
ASSQDGIIFYGYT
>TRBJ2-7|TRBV28|TRBD1
ASRAGQGLYEQY
>TRBJ2-1|TRBV7-9|-
ASSPRRDSYNEQF
>TRBJ1-1|TRBV5-1|-
ASSSAGGGTNTEAF
>TRBJ2-3|TRBV6-5|TRBD2
ASRGLAGGPDTQY
>TRBJ1-5|TRBV6-1|TRBD1
ASSEAWDRGQPQH
>TRBJ2-5|TRBV25-1|TRBD2
ASSESAGGSQETQY
>TRBJ1-6|TRBV27|TRBD1
ASSRGDGDRINSPLH
>TRBJ2-1|TRBV12-5|TRBD1
ASGFGTGSYNEQF
>TRBJ1-1|TRBV11-2|-
ASSLEVNTEAF
>TRBJ1-3|TRBV7-9|-
ASSPPRGGNTIY
>TRBJ1-5|TRBV12-3/TRBV12-4|-
ASSRGNQPQH
>TRBJ1-2|TRBV12-3/TRBV12-4|-
ASSSGRAASL
>TRBJ2-7|TRBV19|-
ASSIIFGCTYEQY
>TRBJ1-3|TRBV6-1|-
ASSEVPDSGNTIY
>TRBJ1-1|TRBV20-1|TRBD1
SAGGRTEAF
>TRBJ1-6|TRBV27|TRBD1
ASSSTGVIGSPLH
>TRBJ2-2|TRBV14|TRBD2
ASSRQRGELGELF
>TRBJ1-1|TRBV10-3|-
AIRGDLQLSEAF
>TRBJ1-6|TRBV2|-
ASSDRRGAESPLH
>TRBJ1-1|TRBV5-1|-
ASSLDGHTEAF
>TRBJ2-6|TRBV30|-
AWSIPFVRAGANVLT
>TRBJ1-1|TRBV6-5|-
ASSYLDKTAEAF
>TRBJ2-4|TRBV7-9|TRBD2
ASSVTGGDGIQY
>TRBJ2-2|TRBV5-1|-
ASREGLNTGELF
>TRBJ1-1|TRBV29-1|TRBD1
SGRQGQNTEAF